Listed below are T cell receptor beta chains from one sample, sequenced in a study of cytomegalovirus exposure and HLA in healthy donors. Profiling relied on immunoSEQ multiplex PCR, and the TCRdb table lists in-frame clones only, not all of them. The sample lists approximately 160,000 clones, 65% to 85% occurring once. Sequenced input: PBMCs. These receptors came from a woman in her thirties or forties in good health and CMV-seropositive. Both conserved end residues are part of each CDR3. D genes are given only for firm matches. For some rows the clone size is stated as once, few or many, or as a class when expanded; others skip it.

j_call | clone_size | d_call | v_call | cdr3_aa | cdr3_nt
TRBJ2-1 | NA | NA | TRBV5-1 | CASNRLATSSYNEQFF | TGCGCCAGCAACCGCCTAGCTACGAGCTCCTACAATGAGCAGTTCTTC
TRBJ2-3 | NA | TRBD2 | TRBV28 | CASREKLAGGGDTQYF | TGTGCCAGCAGGGAAAAGCTAGCGGGGGGTGGAGATACGCAGTATTTT
TRBJ1-2 | NA | NA | TRBV6-1 | CASRVDRRYGYTF | TGTGCCAGCAGGGTAGACAGGCGCTATGGCTACACCTTC
TRBJ2-2 | NA | TRBD1 | TRBV2 | CASSRGRSAGELFF | TGTGCCAGCAGCAGGGGGCGTTCGGCCGGGGAGCTGTTTTTT
TRBJ1-6 | NA | NA | TRBV14 | CASSQDRRVLGSPLHF | TGTGCCAGCAGCCAAGACCGCAGGGTATTGGGATCACCCCTCCACTTT
TRBJ1-1 | NA | NA | TRBV2 | CAKRGGSEAFF | TGTGCCAAAAGAGGGGGATCTGAAGCTTTCTTT
TRBJ2-5 | few | NA | TRBV7-6 | CASSLGVGLQETQYF | TGTGCCAGCAGCTTAGGGGTGGGCCTCCAAGAGACCCAGTACTTC
TRBJ1-6 | NA | NA | TRBV11-3 | CASSLDRFSPLHF | TGTGCCAGCAGCTTAGATCGGTTTTCACCCCTCCACTTT
TRBJ2-2 | once | NA | TRBV9 | CASSVELGELFF | TGTGCCAGCAGCGTAGAGCTCGGGGAGCTGTTTTTT
TRBJ1-6 | NA | NA | TRBV19 | CASSWQGGSPLHF | TGTGCCAGTAGTTGGCAGGGAGGTTCACCCCTCCACTTT
TRBJ2-1 | once | TRBD2 | TRBV5-5 | CASSQSLLAGGLNEQFF | TGTGCCAGCAGCCAATCACTTCTAGCGGGGGGTCTAAATGAGCAGTTCTTC
TRBJ2-1 | NA | TRBD1 | TRBV7-9 | CASSPRTGTYNEQFF | TGTGCCAGCAGCCCCCGGACAGGGACCTACAATGAGCAGTTCTTC
TRBJ1-4 | NA | NA | TRBV28 | CASKNPGLGRGNEKLFF | TGTGCCAGCAAGAATCCGGGCCTCGGACGGGGTAATGAAAAACTGTTTTTT
TRBJ1-2 | NA | NA | TRBV9 | CASSVGGFYGYTF | TGTGCCAGCAGCGTAGGCGGATTCTATGGCTACACCTTC
TRBJ1-6 | NA | NA | TRBV18 | CASSLPGGQYNSPLHF | TGTGCCAGCTCACTCCCCGGAGGACAGTACAATTCACCCCTCCACTTT
TRBJ2-7 | NA | TRBD2 | TRBV19 | CASSPGGGNYEQYF | TGTGCCAGTAGCCCGGGCGGGGGGAACTACGAGCAGTACTTC
TRBJ1-2 | NA | NA | TRBV10-3 | CAISESGGRGFGYTF | TGTGCCATCAGTGAGTCGGGAGGACGGGGATTTGGCTACACCTTC
TRBJ1-5 | NA | TRBD1 | TRBV27 | CASSSRGQGLQPQHF | TGTGCCAGCAGTTCTCGAGGACAGGGCTTACAGCCCCAGCATTTT
TRBJ2-1 | NA | TRBD2 | TRBV9 | CASSVAPSGGGNGYNEQFF | TGTGCCAGCAGCGTAGCCCCTAGCGGGGGAGGTAACGGCTACAATGAGCAGTTCTTC
TRBJ2-3 | NA | TRBD2 | TRBV5-4 | CASIERGGSTQYF | TGTGCCAGCATTGAGCGGGGCGGTAGTACGCAGTATTTT
TRBJ2-1 | few | NA | TRBV18 | CASSPGQLAPGTYNEQFF | TGTGCCAGCTCACCAGGGCAGCTAGCGCCAGGGACCTACAATGAGCAGTTCTTC
TRBJ2-7 | NA | TRBD1 | TRBV7-3 | CASSPTGTGIEQYF | TGTGCCAGCAGCCCCACCGGGACAGGGATCGAGCAGTACTTC
TRBJ1-1 | NA | NA | TRBV29-1 | CSVDLMGEGTEAFF | TGCAGCGTTGATTTAATGGGAGAAGGGACTGAAGCTTTCTTT
TRBJ2-7 | NA | NA | TRBV7-2 | CASSLGSSGTYEQYF | TGTGCCAGCAGCTTAGGATCTTCAGGGACCTACGAGCAGTACTTC
TRBJ2-3 | few | TRBD2 | TRBV7-9 | CASSLVTAGGPPTGF | TGTGCCAGCAGCTTAGTCACAGCGGGGGGGCCTCCGACAGGTTTT
TRBJ2-4 | few | TRBD2 | TRBV30 | CAWGSGGASKNSQYF | TGTGCCTGGGGAAGCGGGGGGGCTTCCAAAAACAGTCAGTACTTC
TRBJ1-2 | NA | TRBD1 | TRBV14 | CASSRLTGFDGYTF | TGTGCCAGCAGCCGCCTGACAGGGTTTGATGGCTACACCTTC
TRBJ2-1 | NA | TRBD1 | TRBV7-9 | CASSGTAYNEQFF | TGTGCCAGCAGCGGGACAGCTTACAATGAGCAGTTCTTC
TRBJ2-1 | NA | NA | TRBV5-8 | CASSRRQNYYNEQFF | TGTGCCAGCAGCCGGCGGCAGAATTACTACAATGAGCAGTTCTTC